The 20 T cell receptor beta chains below all came from one sample that was sequenced in a study of T cell changes during pregnancy in multiple sclerosis. The data were produced by immunoSEQ multiplex PCR, yet TCRdb's version contains in-frame clones alone and is incomplete. Of roughly 22,000 clones in the sample, approximately 90% were seen once. Sequences were derived from CD4+ T cells from peripheral blood mononuclear cells, sampled in the first trimester of pregnancy. The receptor source for this set is a female donor in good health, enrolled as a control in a pregnancy study.

The rearrangement links TRBV28 to TRBJ2-1; 13 nucleotides align to TRBD2. V lost 8 bases and J lost 5; bases outside the gene matches: 18. CDR3 length: 19 amino acids. Germline assignment: CDR1 MDHEN and CDR2 SYDVKM. In DNA form, the CDR3 reads TGTGCCAGCCTTAGGGGAAGGGTTCGGACTAGCGGGAGCGACAATGAGCAGTTCTTC. Translating it yields CASLRGRVRTSGSDNEQFF.

This chain links TRBV27 with TRBJ1-2, with 7 bases aligning to TRBD1. V was clipped by 5 bases and J by 6 bases; unmatched bases: 9. In germline, CDR1 is MNHEY, CDR2 SMNVEV (reference sequence). This CDR3 has 14 amino acids. CDR3 coding DNA: TGTGCCAGCAGTCCAAAGACAGGGAATCATGGCTACACCTTC. This translates into CASSPKTGNHGYTF.

The chain couples TRBV7-6 to TRBJ2-1, with 13 positions matching TRBD2. With 5 bases clipped from V and 7 bases from J, the junction kept 5 bases outside the gene matches. CDR3 length: 15 residues. Germline CDR1 reads SGHVS; CDR2 reads FNYEAQ. The CDR3 region is CASSPRTSGGNEQFF. The CDR3 nucleotides read TGTGCCAGCAGCCCCAGGACTAGCGGGGGAAATGAGCAGTTCTTC.

The chain is built from TRBV5-6 and TRBJ2-1, with 10 bases that match TRBD2. V was pared by 0 bases and J by 4 bases, with 4 bases of the junction left unmatched. The CDR3 contains 16 residues. Germline loops: CDR1 SGHDT, CDR2 YYEEEE. Here the CDR3 reads CASSLERGGDYNEQFF. The DNA for the CDR3 is TGTGCCAGCAGCTTGGAGCGGGGGGGCGATTACAATGAGCAGTTCTTC.

The chain employs TRBV7-6 and TRBJ2-7, with 11 nucleotides matching TRBD2. Germline assignment: CDR1 SGHVS and CDR2 FNYEAQ. The trim removed 3 bases at V and 5 bases at J, leaving 9 bases unmatched. This CDR3 has 16 residues. The CDR3 loop reads CASSLGSGGAFDEQYF. DNA for the CDR3: TGTGCCAGCAGCTTGGGTAGCGGGGGGGCTTTTGACGAGCAGTACTTC.

CDR3 region: CASSLSFSSGEQYF. DNA of the CDR3: TGTGCCAGCAGCTTGTCTTTTTCCTCGGGCGAGCAGTACTTC. This chain links TRBV5-4 with TRBJ2-7; D is uncertain. The V end was cut by 1 base, the J end by 6 bases, with 14 bases between. This CDR3 is built from 14 residues. CDR1 SGHNT and CDR2 YYREEE come from the germline V gene (reference sequence).

This chain connects TRBV2 to TRBJ2-3, with 7 bases identical to TRBD1. Losses at the gene ends were 5 bases for V and 4 bases for J; bases not matched to a gene: 6. CDR1 and CDR2 from the germline V gene are SNHLY and FYNNEI. This CDR3 contains 14 residues. This CDR3 reads CASSREGASDTQYF. Written as DNA, the CDR3 is TGTGCCAGCAGTCGAGAGGGGGCGTCAGATACGCAGTATTTT. Full variable domain (remainder filled in from reference TRBV2 and TRBJ2-3): EPEVTQTPSHQVTQMGQEVILRCVPISNHLYFYWYRQILGQKVEFLVSFYNNEISEKSEIFDDQFSVERPDGSNFTLKIRSTKLEDSAMYFCASSREGASDTQYFGPGTRLTVL.

The chain uses TRBV11-2 and TRBJ2-3; 7 nucleotides match TRBD2. Germline V lookup: CDR1 SGHAT, CDR2 FQNNGV. V shed 5 bases and J 6 bases; nucleotides not matched to a gene: 8. The length of the CDR3 is 14 residues. CDR3 region: CASSPSGVVDTQYF. The CDR3 region has the DNA TGTGCCAGCAGCCCTAGCGGTGTTGTGGATACGCAGTATTTT.

This clone occurred once. This sequence joins TRBV5-1 and TRBJ2-2; 7 nucleotides agree with TRBD1. The germline gives CDR1 SGHRS, CDR2 YFSETQ. The CDR3 runs 17 residues. The junction had 10 bases not matched to a gene; V was cut back by 4 bases and J by 1 base. CDR3 in amino acids: CASSRLEGAQNTGELFF. Written as DNA, the CDR3 is TGCGCCAGCAGCCGTTTAGAGGGGGCCCAGAACACCGGGGAGCTGTTTTTT.

This clone was seen a single time. The chain is built from TRBV7-8 and TRBJ2-7, with 9 nucleotides matching TRBD2. This CDR3 comprises 19 residues. CDR1 SGHVS and CDR2 FQNEAQ come from the germline V gene. V shed 5 bases and J 6 bases; nucleotides not matched to a gene: 23. The CDR3, as DNA: TGTGCCAGCAGCGCCCGAACCGGGACAGCACGTAGCGGGAGTCCCGAGCAGTACTTC. Translation gives CASSARTGTARSGSPEQYF.

The chain recombines TRBV2 with TRBJ2-1; maybe TRBD2 (6 bases). V was clipped by 4 bases and J by 0 bases, with 16 bases between them. The CDR3 has 17 amino acids. The germline CDR1 and CDR2 sequences are SNHLY and FYNNEI. The CDR3 protein is CASSVEIAATSYNEQFF. The CDR3, as DNA: TGTGCCAGCAGTGTTGAAATAGCGGCCACCTCCTACAATGAGCAGTTCTTC.

The rearrangement uses TRBV19 and TRBJ2-7, with 10 positions matching TRBD1. Trimming cost V 7 bases and J 1 base; bases outside gene matches: 7. CDR1 and CDR2 (germline): LNHDA, SQIVND (reference sequence). The CDR3 has 15 residues. The CDR3 spells CASTSDRGPSYEQYF. The CDR3 coding sequence is TGTGCCAGTACTTCCGACAGGGGGCCTTCCTACGAGCAGTACTTC.

The CDR3 DNA reads TGTGCCAGCTCATTACTTGGACAGGGGGTGGTCAATGAGCAGTTCTTC. Protein sequence: CASSLLGQGVVNEQFF. V gene TRBV18 combines with J gene TRBJ2-1, with TRBD1 identical over 10 bases. Germline CDR1 and CDR2: KGHSH and LQKENI. CDR3 size: 16 residues. J lost 6 bases, V lost 5 bases, and 10 bases had no gene match.

The chain has TRBV6-1 and TRBJ2-7; 7 nucleotides line up with TRBD2. The CDR3 covers 16 residues. CDR1 MNHNS and CDR2 SASEGT come from the germline V gene. With V trimmed by 3 bases and J by 0 bases, 8 bases remained unmatched. CDR3 protein: CASSDRREGPSYEQYF. Here the CDR3 DNA reads TGTGCCAGCAGTGATCGGAGGGAGGGCCCCTCCTACGAGCAGTACTTC.

V is TRBV2 and J is TRBJ2-6; no reliable D call. The CDR3 is 14 residues long. The V end was cut by 3 bases, the J end by 3 bases, with 6 bases between. Germline loops: CDR1 SNHLY, CDR2 FYNNEI. Here the CDR3 reads CASSDRVGANVLTF. The DNA for the CDR3 is TGTGCCAGCAGTGATCGGGTTGGGGCCAACGTCCTGACTTTC.

The chain is built from TRBV28 and TRBJ2-3, with 11 bases identical to TRBD2. The CDR3 has 15 residues. Germline V gene data show CDR1 as MDHEN and CDR2 as SYDVKM. V lost 6 bases to trimming and J lost 3 bases; unmatched junction nucleotides: 5. The CDR3 here is CASSPSGRFTDTQYF. CDR3 nucleotide sequence: TGTGCCAGCAGCCCTAGCGGGAGGTTTACAGATACGCAGTATTTT.

This clone was found a few times. This chain joins TRBV2 and TRBJ2-7; D is undetermined. Germline V gene sequence: CDR1 SNHLY, CDR2 FYNNEI. The CDR3 has 13 residues. Trimming removed 8 bases from V and 3 bases from J, with 14 bases in between. The CDR3, as DNA: TGTGCCAGCGATGAGCCCTTCCGCTACGAGCAGTACTTC. It yields the protein CASDEPFRYEQYF.

This chain links TRBV19 with TRBJ2-3; TRBD1 agrees at 8 bases. Looked up from germline, CDR1 is LNHDA and CDR2 is SQIVND (reference sequence). V trimming: 5 bases; J trimming: 1 base; junction bases outside the gene matches: 5. CDR3 length: 15 amino acids. DNA of the CDR3: TGTGCCAGTAGTCTACCGGGACAGGGCACAGATACGCAGTATTTT. Its protein is CASSLPGQGTDTQYF.

The chain joins TRBV7-8 to TRBJ2-6; no definite D call. The CDR3 covers 16 residues. V was cut by 6 bases and J by 1 base, with 13 bases left in between. Germline V lookup: CDR1 SGHVS, CDR2 FQNEAQ. In DNA form, the CDR3 reads TGTGCCAGCAGAACAATCCTGGTTTCTGGGGCCAACGTCCTGACTTTC. Encoded protein: CASRTILVSGANVLTF.

The chain is built from TRBV5-1 and TRBJ1-1; D remains ambiguous. Germline V CDR1 and CDR2: SGHRS, YFSETQ. The CDR3 length is 12 residues. With 5 bases removed from V and 1 base from J, the gap between germline ends came to 6 bases. CDR3: CASRTRNTEAFF. The DNA for the CDR3 is TGCGCCAGCAGGACACGGAACACTGAAGCTTTCTTT.